This T cell receptor beta chain was recorded in a study of CD8+ T cells in alopecia areata. Stated treatment: oral pan-JAK inhibitor, 5-10 mg twice daily. Extracted RNA was reverse transcribed, and the resulting cDNA served as sequencing template. Clones were read by immunoSEQ multiplex PCR, and TCRdb kept only the in-frame ones, dropping some. The data contain about 210,000 clones, around 66% of them seen just once; the ten biggest clones take up 4% to 4.5%. Germline trimming cut 11 bases from V and 4 bases from J; bases unmatched to any gene: 8. This CDR3 contains 13 residues. Germline V gene data show CDR1 as SNHLY and CDR2 as FYNNEI.

This chain joins TRBV2 and TRBJ2-1; 7 positions agree with TRBD1. The specimen was CD4+ T cells sorted from blood, collected at week 4, from a patient treated with tofacitinib. This sequence was found in a human donor with alopecia areata. The CDR3 is CAGMRTGYNEQFF. Written as DNA, the CDR3 is TGTGCCGGCATGCGGACAGGATACAATGAGCAGTTCTTC.